This TCR beta chain was sequenced during a study of T-cell memory formation after mild COVID-19. MiXCR was run by TCRdb on the 5' RACE reads, yielding one entry per CDR3 protein. The data hold roughly 170,000 distinct CDR3 sequences, with approximately 18% observed a single time. Germline assignment: CDR1 SGHVS and CDR2 FNYEAQ. The V end was cut by 5 bases, the J end by 0 bases, with 15 bases between. The CDR3 contains 16 residues. The clonotype comes from a man aged 18 to 29 who had mild COVID-19 (a few samples of this study predate the infection). Cell type and time point are not known. Sequencing was carried out using PBMCs or a T cell subset sorted from them (not recorded which). V usage is TRBV7-6 and J usage is TRBJ2-3, with a weak D call TRBD2 (7 bases). For the CDR3, the DNA is TGTGCCAGCAGCCCACGCCCGGGGGGCAGCACAGATACGCAGTATTTT. It encodes CASSPRPGGSTDTQYF.